The rows below give T cell receptor beta chains drawn from one sample of a study of blood T cell repertoires in COVID-19. Sequencing used immunoSEQ multiplex PCR; TCRdb keeps in-frame clones, though not all of them. Among more than 200,000 clones, 88% were seen once, and the ten largest hold less than 2%. Sequencing was performed on peripheral blood. All receptors derive from a man between 65 and 79 years old with acute or convalescent COVID-19. Both conserved end residues are part of each CDR3. A D gene is named only where the DNA matches it firmly. Part of the rows lack a size; the others show once, few, many or a class for expanded clones.

J | size | D | V | length | DNA | CDR3
TRBJ2-3 | - | TRBD2 | TRBV7-9 | 18 | TGTGCCAGCAGCTTCGGGCTAGCGGGACGAGGGAGGGCAGATACGCAGTATTTT | CASSFGLAGRGRADTQYF
TRBJ2-2 | - | - | TRBV5-4 | 15 | TGTGCCAGCAGCTTGTCCCAGTCTGGCGGCGGGGAGCTGTTTTTT | CASSLSQSGGGELFF
TRBJ1-5 | - | - | TRBV19 | 14 | TGTGCCAGTACCCGAGCCGGGAACAGTCAGCCCCAGCATTTT | CASTRAGNSQPQHF
TRBJ2-5 | - | - | TRBV7-2 | 14 | TGTGCCAGCAGCACAGGTAGACTCCAAGAGACCCAGTACTTC | CASSTGRLQETQYF
TRBJ1-5 | once | TRBD1 | TRBV5-8 | 18 | TGTGCCAGCAGCTTGGTTTCTCGCGGGACAGTTAGCAATCAGCCCCAGCATTTT | CASSLVSRGTVSNQPQHF
TRBJ2-5 | - | TRBD2 | TRBV5-1 | 17 | TGCGCCAGCAGCGACGGGACTAGCGGGAGGGCCTGGGGGACCCAGTACTTC | CASSDGTSGRAWGTQYF
TRBJ1-1 | - | TRBD1 | TRBV6-5 | 13 | TGTGCCAGCAGGACAGGGATAAACACTGAAGCTTTCTTT | CASRTGINTEAFF
TRBJ2-3 | - | - | TRBV5-1 | 13 | TGCGCCAGCAGTGTCAGTAGCACAGATACGCAGTATTTT | CASSVSSTDTQYF
TRBJ2-7 | once | TRBD2 | TRBV28 | 15 | TGTGCCAGCAGTTTAAGTGGACTAGCGGGACACGAGCAGTACTTC | CASSLSGLAGHEQYF
TRBJ2-1 | - | TRBD2 | TRBV5-1 | 16 | TGCGCCAGCAGCCTTGGGACTAGCGGGAAGATCAATGAGCAGTTCTTC | CASSLGTSGKINEQFF
TRBJ1-6 | - | - | TRBV5-5 | 15 | TGTGCCAGCAGCGCGCGACAGGTTATTGATTCACCCCTCCACTTT | CASSARQVIDSPLHF
TRBJ2-7 | - | TRBD1 | TRBV5-1 | 14 | TGCGCCAGCAGCTTGGACAGGGGCGCCTACGAGCAGTACTTC | CASSLDRGAYEQYF
TRBJ1-6 | - | TRBD1 | TRBV11-2 | 17 | TGTGCCAGCAGCATAGGACAGGCTAGCTCCTATAATTCACCCCTCCACTTT | CASSIGQASSYNSPLHF
TRBJ1-1 | - | - | TRBV10-3 | 12 | TGTGCCATCAGGCCCAGGGACTCTGAAGCTTTCTTT | CAIRPRDSEAFF
TRBJ1-1 | - | TRBD1 | TRBV3-1/TRBV3-2 | 16 | TGTGCCAGCAGACCGCCCGGGACAGCTGGGAGCACTGAAGCTTTCTTT | CASRPPGTAGSTEAFF
TRBJ2-7 | - | TRBD2 | TRBV28 | 16 | TGTGCCAGCAGATCCTCAAGGCTAGCGGGAGTTCGGGAGCAGTACTTC | CASRSSRLAGVREQYF
TRBJ2-1 | - | TRBD2 | TRBV3-1/TRBV3-2 | 18 | TGTGCCAGCAGCCATAACGGTCGGGCTAGCGGGAGTCGGAATGAGCAGTTCTTC | CASSHNGRASGSRNEQFF
TRBJ2-7 | - | - | TRBV23-1 | 16 | TGCGCCAGCAGCCGTTGCGGACATCCATACTCCTACGAGCAGTACTTC | CASSRCGHPYSYEQYF
TRBJ1-5 | - | - | TRBV4-2 | 16 | TGTGCCAGCAGCCAAGAGAGGATCAGCGGTTATCAGCCCCAGCATTTT | CASSQERISGYQPQHF
TRBJ2-7 | many | TRBD2 | TRBV3-1/TRBV3-2 | 16 | TGTGCCAGCAGCAAAAGCCCACTAGCGGGAGGAAGTGAGCAGTACTTC | CASSKSPLAGGSEQYF
TRBJ1-4 | - | TRBD1 | TRBV24-1 | 15 | TGTGCCACCAGTGATGACAGGGGAGCGAATGAAAAACTGTTTTTT | CATSDDRGANEKLFF
TRBJ2-4 | - | - | TRBV4-1 | 17 | TGCGCCAGCAGCCAAAGGTCGGGGGAGGCGGGCAAAAACATTCAGTACTTC | CASSQRSGEAGKNIQYF
TRBJ2-1 | - | TRBD2 | TRBV14 | 17 | TGTGCCAGCAGCCAAGACCCTGGCGGACTAGCGATCAATGAGCAGTTCTTC | CASSQDPGGLAINEQFF
TRBJ2-5 | - | TRBD1 | TRBV5-1 | 16 | TGCGCCAGCAGCCCCATTGGGACAGGGGGCTTGGAGACCCAGTACTTC | CASSPIGTGGLETQYF
TRBJ1-4 | - | TRBD1 | TRBV7-9 | 14 | TGTGCCAGCAGCAAACAGGGGGCGTCGGAAAAACTGTTTTTT | CASSKQGASEKLFF
TRBJ2-7 | - | TRBD2 | TRBV7-6 | 14 | TGTGCCAGCAGCTCGGGACTAGCGGGATACGAGCAGTACTTC | CASSSGLAGYEQYF
TRBJ2-5 | - | - | TRBV11-2 | 12 | TGTGCCAGCAGCCCAAGCGGGGAGACCCAGTACTTC | CASSPSGETQYF
TRBJ1-1 | - | TRBD1 | TRBV5-1 | 15 | TGCGCCAGCTCACAGGGGGCTATAGGAGGAACTGAAGCTTTCTTT | CASSQGAIGGTEAFF
TRBJ2-2 | once | - | TRBV4-3 | 16 | TGCGCCAGCAGCCAAGATACAGGGTTGAGCACCGGGGAGCTGTTTTTT | CASSQDTGLSTGELFF
TRBJ1-2 | - | - | TRBV12-3/TRBV12-4 | 11 | TGTGCCAGCAGTGGACAGTATGGCTACACCTTC | CASSGQYGYTF